The 10 T cell receptor beta chains below all came from one sample that was sequenced in a study of regulatory T cells in long-lasting Graves disease. Stated time point: persistent/refractory GD, antithyroid drugs over 5 years with positive TRAb. Following extraction of RNA from PBMCs, that RNA was used to make the TCR library. Both iRepertoire HTBI primers and Arm-PCR of CDR3 regions were used to build the TCR beta libraries. TCRdb recomputed calls from the multiplex PCR reads with MiXCR, one row per CDR3 protein. This sample has 450,000 or so distinct CDR3 sequences; about 20% occur once, and the top ten carry around 13%. Sequencing used peripheral blood mononuclear cells (PBMCs), obtained when the disease was refractory, from a patient treated with antithyroid drugs. The receptors stem from a female donor with Graves disease.

This rearrangement joins TRBV9 to TRBJ2-2, with D possibly matching TRBD2 (5 bases). The V gene's germline CDR1 is SGDLS and CDR2 YYNGEE. Trimming stripped 1 base from V and 6 bases from J, with 7 bases between. The CDR3 contains 13 residues. CDR3 nucleotide sequence: TGTGCCAGCAGCGTATGGGGAGCCGGGGAGCTGTTTTTT. This codes for CASSVWGAGELFF.

This clonotype was counted ten times or more. The genes are TRBV7-6 and TRBJ2-5; tentatively, D is TRBD1 (5 bases). Germline CDR1 SGHVS, CDR2 FNYEAQ. The CDR3 totals 13 residues. V was pared by 3 bases and J by 2 bases, with 7 bases between. In nucleotides, the CDR3 is TGTGCCAGCAGCTTTCGACAGCAAGAGACCCAGTACTTC. It yields the protein CASSFRQQETQYF.

This clonotype was detected ten times or more. The gene calls are TRBV12-3 or TRBV12-4 and TRBJ2-7, with D perhaps matching TRBD1 (6 bases). Trimming pared 5 bases from V and 2 bases from J, leaving 16 bases between. The CDR3 loop spans 15 amino acids. Here the CDR3 reads CASSPDGQRTYEQYF. CDR3 coding DNA: TGTGCCAGCAGTCCAGACGGACAGCGCACCTACGAGCAGTACTTC.

V usage is TRBV6-1 and J usage is TRBJ2-2, with D perhaps TRBD1 (5 bases). This CDR3 comprises 12 residues. V was clipped by 6 bases and J by 6 bases, with 8 bases between them. The germline V gene has CDR1 MNHNS and CDR2 SASEGT. This CDR3 reads CASRKGPGELFF. The CDR3 DNA reads as TGTGCCAGCAGAAAGGGGCCCGGGGAGCTGTTTTTT.

This clonotype was observed a few times. The rearrangement joins TRBV6-1 to TRBJ1-6, with D uncertain. CDR3 length: 14 residues. V dropped 1 base and J dropped 6 bases, with 7 bases sitting between them. Germline-derived CDR1 and CDR2 are MNHNS and SASEGT. In DNA form, the CDR3 reads TGTGCCAGCAGTGAAGGACGTATTAATTCACCCCTCCACTTT. Protein: CASSEGRINSPLHF.

With regard to this clonotype: This may be a read error: a much more frequent sequence differs by one nucleotide. The V call is TRBV7-3, the J call TRBJ1-6, with D uncertain. This CDR3 contains 11 residues. The V end lost 3 bases, the J end lost 7 bases, and 1 base lay between the germline ends. The V gene's germline CDR1 is SGHTA and CDR2 FQGTGA. CDR3 amino acids: CASSFNSPLHF. CDR3 bases: TGTGCCAGCAGCTTCAATTCACCCCTCCACTTT.

This clonotype was picked up many times. The chain employs TRBV6-1 and TRBJ2-5; either TRBD1 or TRBD2 may fit D (5 bases each). Germline CDR1 reads MNHNS; CDR2 reads SASEGT. CDR3 length: 13 residues. Trimming took off 5 bases at V and 4 bases at J, with 11 bases between the two ends. The CDR3: CASSLGTGETQYF. The CDR3 DNA is TGTGCCAGCAGTCTCGGGACCGGAGAGACCCAGTACTTC.

This clonotype was counted at least ten times. This chain connects TRBV11-3 to TRBJ2-7; no reliable D call. There are 16 residues in the CDR3. V was clipped by 0 bases and J by 4 bases, with 16 bases between them. CDR1 and CDR2 from the germline V gene are SGHNT and YENEEA. The CDR3 nucleotides are TGTGCCAGCAGCTTAGACAATCTCCCGCGTTCTTACGAGCAGTACTTC. It translates to CASSLDNLPRSYEQYF.

This clonotype showed up many times. The V gene is TRBV2, the J gene TRBJ1-4, with 8 bases fitting TRBD1. This CDR3 contains 14 residues. Germline CDR1 SNHLY, CDR2 FYNNEI. V dropped 2 bases and J dropped 5; count of bases not matched to a gene: 1. CDR3 DNA sequence: TGTGCCAGCAGTGAAACAGGGGGAAATGAAAAACTGTTTTTT. Its protein is CASSETGGNEKLFF.

This clonotype was picked up a small number of times. The chain uses TRBV7-2 and TRBJ2-7; weak D call: TRBD1 (6 bases). Trimming cost V 3 bases and J 2 bases, with 11 bases left between them. The CDR3 length is 14 residues. From germline, CDR1 is SGHTA and CDR2 FQGNSA. Here the CDR3 DNA reads TGTGCCAGCAGCTTTCTGGGACATCCCTACGAGCAGTACTTC. It is translated as CASSFLGHPYEQYF.